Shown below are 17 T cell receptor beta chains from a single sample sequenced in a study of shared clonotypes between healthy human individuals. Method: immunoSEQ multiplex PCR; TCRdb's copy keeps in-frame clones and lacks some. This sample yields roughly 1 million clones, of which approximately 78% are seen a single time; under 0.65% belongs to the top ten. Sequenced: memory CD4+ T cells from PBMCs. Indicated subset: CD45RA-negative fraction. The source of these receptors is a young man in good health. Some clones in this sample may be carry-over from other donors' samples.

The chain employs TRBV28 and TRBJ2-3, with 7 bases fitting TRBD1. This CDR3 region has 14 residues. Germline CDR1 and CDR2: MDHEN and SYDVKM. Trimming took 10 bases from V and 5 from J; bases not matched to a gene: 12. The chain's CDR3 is CATSTGTARDTQYF. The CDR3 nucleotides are TGTGCCACCTCGACCGGGACAGCAAGAGATACGCAGTATTTT.

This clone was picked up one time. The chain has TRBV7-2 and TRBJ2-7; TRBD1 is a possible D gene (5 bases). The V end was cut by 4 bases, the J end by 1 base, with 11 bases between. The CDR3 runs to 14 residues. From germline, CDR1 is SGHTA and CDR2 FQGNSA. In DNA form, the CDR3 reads TGTGCCAGCAGCTACCAGGGTAGGTCCTACGAGCAGTACTTC. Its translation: CASSYQGRSYEQYF.

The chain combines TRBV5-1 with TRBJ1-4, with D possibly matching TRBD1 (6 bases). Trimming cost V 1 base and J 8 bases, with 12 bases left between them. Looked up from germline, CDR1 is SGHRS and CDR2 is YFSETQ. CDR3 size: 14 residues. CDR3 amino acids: CASSLTGWGEKLFF. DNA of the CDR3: TGCGCCAGCAGCTTGACAGGGTGGGGGGAAAAACTGTTTTTT.

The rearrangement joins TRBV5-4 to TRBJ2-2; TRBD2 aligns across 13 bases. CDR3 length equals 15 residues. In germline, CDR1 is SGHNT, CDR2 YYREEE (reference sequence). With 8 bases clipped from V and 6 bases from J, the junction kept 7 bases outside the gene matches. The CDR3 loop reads CASQPGLAGPGELFF. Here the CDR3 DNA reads TGTGCCAGTCAACCGGGACTAGCGGGACCCGGGGAGCTGTTTTTT.

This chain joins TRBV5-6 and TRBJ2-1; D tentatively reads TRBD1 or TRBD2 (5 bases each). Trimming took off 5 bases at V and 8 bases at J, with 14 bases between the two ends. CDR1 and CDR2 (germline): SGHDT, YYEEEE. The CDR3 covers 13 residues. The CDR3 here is CASRIMGRDEQFF. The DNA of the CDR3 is TGTGCCAGCAGAATCATGGGGCGGGATGAGCAGTTCTTC.

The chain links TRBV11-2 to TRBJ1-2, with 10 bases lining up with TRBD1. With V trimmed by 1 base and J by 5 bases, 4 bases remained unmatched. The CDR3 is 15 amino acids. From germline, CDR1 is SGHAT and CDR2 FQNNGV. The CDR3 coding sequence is TGTGCCAGCAGCTTAGTGGAGGGACAGGGGTATGGCTACACCTTC. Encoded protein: CASSLVEGQGYGYTF.

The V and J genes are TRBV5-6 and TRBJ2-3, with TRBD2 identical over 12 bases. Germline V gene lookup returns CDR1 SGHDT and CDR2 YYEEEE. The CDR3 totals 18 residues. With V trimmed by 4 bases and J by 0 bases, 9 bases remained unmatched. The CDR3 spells CASSMRALAGGSTDTQYF. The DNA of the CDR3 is TGTGCCAGCAGCATGCGAGCACTAGCGGGAGGAAGCACAGATACGCAGTATTTT.

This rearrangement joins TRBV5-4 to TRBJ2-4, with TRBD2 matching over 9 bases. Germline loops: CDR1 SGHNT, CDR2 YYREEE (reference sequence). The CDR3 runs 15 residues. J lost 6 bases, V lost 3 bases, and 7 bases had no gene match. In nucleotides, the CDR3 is TGTGCCAGCAGCTGGGTTAGCGGGAGAGTAAACATTCAGTACTTC. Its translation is CASSWVSGRVNIQYF.

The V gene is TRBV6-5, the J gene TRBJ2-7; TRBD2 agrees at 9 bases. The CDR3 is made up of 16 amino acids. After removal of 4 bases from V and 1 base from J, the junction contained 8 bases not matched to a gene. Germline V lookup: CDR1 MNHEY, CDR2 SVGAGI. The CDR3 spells CASSWSASGASYEQYF. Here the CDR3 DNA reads TGTGCCAGCAGTTGGTCCGCTAGCGGGGCTTCCTACGAGCAGTACTTC.

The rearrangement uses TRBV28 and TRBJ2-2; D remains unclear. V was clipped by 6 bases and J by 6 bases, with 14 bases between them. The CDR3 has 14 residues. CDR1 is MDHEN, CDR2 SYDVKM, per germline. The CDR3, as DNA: TGTGCCAGCAGGGAGTCTCGAAGGCCCGGGGAGCTGTTTTTT. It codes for CASRESRRPGELFF.

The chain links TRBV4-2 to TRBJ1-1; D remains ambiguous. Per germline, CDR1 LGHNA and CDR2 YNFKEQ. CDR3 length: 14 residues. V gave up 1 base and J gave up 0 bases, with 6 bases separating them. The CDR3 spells CASSQVQMNTEAFF. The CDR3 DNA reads TGTGCCAGCAGCCAAGTACAAATGAACACTGAAGCTTTCTTT.

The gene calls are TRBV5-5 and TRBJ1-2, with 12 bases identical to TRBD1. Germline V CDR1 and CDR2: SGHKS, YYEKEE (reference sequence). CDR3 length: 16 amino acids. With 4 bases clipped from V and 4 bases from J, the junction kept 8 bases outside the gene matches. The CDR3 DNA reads TGTGCCAGCAGCCCGGGACAGGGGGCGCGGTTCTATGGCTACACCTTC. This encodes CASSPGQGARFYGYTF.

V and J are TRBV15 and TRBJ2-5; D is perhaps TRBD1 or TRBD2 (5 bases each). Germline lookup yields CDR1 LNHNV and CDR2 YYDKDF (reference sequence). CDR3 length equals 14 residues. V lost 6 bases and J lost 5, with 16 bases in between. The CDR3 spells CATRSGGTGETQYF. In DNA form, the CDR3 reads TGTGCCACCAGGAGTGGTGGGACCGGGGAGACCCAGTACTTC.

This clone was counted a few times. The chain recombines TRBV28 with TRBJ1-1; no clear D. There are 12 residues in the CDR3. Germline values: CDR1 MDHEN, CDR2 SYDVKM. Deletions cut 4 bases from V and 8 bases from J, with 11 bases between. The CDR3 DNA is TGTGCCAGCAGTTCCTGGGCTCCAGAAGCTTTCTTT. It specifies CASSSWAPEAFF.

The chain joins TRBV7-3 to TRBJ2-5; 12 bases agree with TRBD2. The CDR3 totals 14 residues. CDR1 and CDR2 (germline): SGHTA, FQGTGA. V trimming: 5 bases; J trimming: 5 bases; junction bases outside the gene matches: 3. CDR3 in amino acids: CASSVTSGSETQYF. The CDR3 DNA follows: TGTGCCAGCAGCGTGACTAGCGGGAGCGAGACCCAGTACTTC.

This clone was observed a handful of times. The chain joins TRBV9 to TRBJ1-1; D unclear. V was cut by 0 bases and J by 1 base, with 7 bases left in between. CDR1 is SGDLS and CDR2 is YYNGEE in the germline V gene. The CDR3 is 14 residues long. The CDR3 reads CASSVESANTEAFF. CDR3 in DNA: TGTGCCAGCAGCGTAGAGTCGGCGAACACTGAAGCTTTCTTT.

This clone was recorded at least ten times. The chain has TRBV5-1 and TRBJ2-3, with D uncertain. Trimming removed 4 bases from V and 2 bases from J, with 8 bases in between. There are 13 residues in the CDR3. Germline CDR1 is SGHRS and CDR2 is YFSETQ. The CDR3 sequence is CASSEWATDTQYF. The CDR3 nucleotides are TGCGCCAGCAGCGAGTGGGCCACAGATACGCAGTATTTT.